The next 24 T cell receptor beta chains were all read from a single sample in a study of blood T cell repertoires in COVID-19. Assay used: immunoSEQ multiplex PCR; TCRdb lists only in-frame clones, some missing. The sample carries 200,000 to 300,000 clones, around nine tenths recorded once. The sample taken for sequencing was PBMCs or T cells enriched from blood (not recorded which). All receptors derive from a woman aged 25 to 39 with acute COVID-19.

The V call is TRBV2, the J call TRBJ2-6; no reliable D call. Trimming shortened V by 5 bases and J by 1 base, and 6 bases separated the two germline ends. The CDR3 totals 14 residues. Per germline, CDR1 SNHLY and CDR2 FYNNEI. The CDR3 here is CASSLVSGANVLTF. CDR3 bases: TGTGCCAGCAGTCTAGTTTCTGGGGCCAACGTCCTGACTTTC.

The V and J genes are TRBV19 and TRBJ1-2, with D perhaps TRBD1 (5 bases). V was trimmed by 5 bases and J by 4 bases, leaving 20 bases between them. This CDR3 is 16 amino acids long. Looked up from germline, CDR1 is LNHDA and CDR2 is SQIVND (reference sequence). The CDR3 sequence is CASSSPLIKGFYGYTF. DNA of the CDR3: TGTGCCAGTAGTTCACCCCTAATTAAGGGGTTCTATGGCTACACCTTC.

This clone has a single count. This chain joins TRBV5-1 and TRBJ1-1, with a tentative D call TRBD1 (6 bases). Looked up from germline, CDR1 is SGHRS and CDR2 is YFSETQ. The CDR3 totals 17 residues. Trimming pared 0 bases from V and 1 base from J, leaving 16 bases between. CDR3 sequence reads: CASSLVVNRDRNTEAFF. Here the CDR3 DNA reads TGCGCCAGCAGCTTGGTAGTAAACAGGGATCGGAACACTGAAGCTTTCTTT.

On this clone itself: The same CDR3 also results from other DNA sequences found in this sample. The genes are TRBV12-3 or TRBV12-4 and TRBJ1-2; maybe TRBD1 (5 bases). V was shortened by 7 bases and J by 7 bases, with 10 bases between the two germline ends. The CDR3 is 11 amino acids. CDR3 loop: CASTGGGGYTF. CDR3 DNA sequence: TGTGCCAGCACCGGGGGAGGTGGCTACACCTTC.

The rearrangement uses TRBV7-9 and TRBJ2-7, with TRBD1 as a possible D gene (5 bases). This CDR3 contains 10 residues. Germline V CDR1 and CDR2: SEHNR, FQNEAQ (reference sequence). Trimming removed 6 bases from V and 13 bases from J, with 13 bases in between. For the CDR3, the DNA is TGTGCCAGCAGGGGGCCCGGCTCCTACTTC. This gives the protein CASRGPGSYF.

This chain links TRBV18 with TRBJ1-6, with D perhaps TRBD1 (5 bases). Trimming removed 2 bases from V and 10 bases from J, with 12 bases in between. Germline V gene sequence: CDR1 KGHSH, CDR2 LQKENI. CDR3 length: 14 amino acids. In DNA, the CDR3 is TGTGCCAGCTCACCAGACAGTCTTGGATCACCCCTCCACTTT. Translation gives CASSPDSLGSPLHF.

V usage is TRBV6-5 and J usage is TRBJ1-1; maybe TRBD1 (5 bases). The CDR3 has 14 amino acids. V shed 6 bases and J shed 0 bases, with 11 bases lying between them. Looked up from germline, CDR1 is MNHEY and CDR2 is SVGAGI. The CDR3 sequence is CASSPRVMNTEAFF. CDR3 sequence (DNA): TGTGCCAGCAGCCCCAGGGTAATGAACACTGAAGCTTTCTTT.

The chain carries TRBV27 and TRBJ2-7; TRBD1 agrees at 8 bases. The junction had 2 bases not matched to a gene; V was cut back by 4 bases and J by 3 bases. The CDR3 runs 13 residues. The V gene's germline CDR1 is MNHEY and CDR2 SMNVEV (reference sequence). In DNA form, the CDR3 reads TGTGCCAGCAGTTGGACAGGGATCTACGAGCAGTACTTC. Residues: CASSWTGIYEQYF.

The chain carries TRBV7-9 and TRBJ1-1; maybe TRBD1 (6 bases). Trimming removed 5 bases at V and 1 base at J, with 26 bases between. Germline CDR1 and CDR2: SEHNR and FQNEAQ (reference sequence). The CDR3 totals 19 residues. The CDR3 DNA reads as TGTGCCAGCAGCCTATTAGCGTCCGGGACATCGGAACGGAACACTGAAGCTTTCTTT. Translating gives CASSLLASGTSERNTEAFF.

This chain connects TRBV4-3 to TRBJ1-5; D is unclear. This CDR3 contains 13 residues. Germline V lookup: CDR1 LGHNA, CDR2 YSLEER. V lost 0 bases and J 9 bases, leaving 9 bases between the germline ends. In DNA form, the CDR3 reads TGCGCCAGCAGCCAAGAGTTAAGCGGGCCCCAGCATTTT. Protein sequence: CASSQELSGPQHF.

This clone has only one observation. The CDR3 protein is CASSFRAGETQYF. The CDR3 DNA follows: TGTGCCAGCAGTTTTCGGGCGGGGGAGACCCAGTACTTC. V and J are TRBV27 and TRBJ2-5; a weak D match, TRBD2 (6 bases). With 3 bases removed from V and 5 bases from J, the gap between germline ends came to 10 bases. This CDR3 has 13 amino acids. The V gene's germline CDR1 is MNHEY and CDR2 SMNVEV (reference sequence).

The rearrangement links TRBV10-3 to TRBJ1-2; D is possibly TRBD1 (6 bases). The germline V gene encodes CDR1 ENHRY and CDR2 SYGVKD. The CDR3 covers 13 residues. Trimming shortened V by 4 bases and J by 2 bases, and 8 bases separated the two germline ends. The CDR3 DNA follows: TGTGCCATCAGTGGGGGGCCGAACTATGGCTACACCTTC. Protein: CAISGGPNYGYTF.

V gene TRBV18 combines with J gene TRBJ2-1, with TRBD2 matching 12 bases. The V segment lost 2 bases and the J segment 0 bases; nucleotides outside the gene matches: 5. Germline CDR1 is KGHSH and CDR2 is LQKENI. The CDR3 has 18 residues. This CDR3 reads CASSPGTSGRSSYNEQFF. CDR3 DNA: TGTGCCAGCTCACCAGGGACTAGCGGGCGATCCTCCTACAATGAGCAGTTCTTC.

The chain carries TRBV28 and TRBJ2-7; 8 bases are shared with TRBD1. The CDR3 is 15 residues long. Trimming cost V 7 bases and J 4 bases; bases outside gene matches: 12. Germline loops: CDR1 MDHEN, CDR2 SYDVKM. Written as DNA, the CDR3 is TGTGCCAGCACCGCACCCCCCGGGACAGGTTACGAGCAGTACTTC. Translated, it gives CASTAPPGTGYEQYF.

The V gene is TRBV3-1 (or the pseudogene TRBV3-2), the J gene TRBJ2-2; weak D call: TRBD2 (6 bases). The CDR3 runs 16 residues. Germline CDR1 LGHDT, CDR2 YNNKEL (reference sequence). Trimming took off 1 base at V and 2 bases at J, with 11 bases between the two ends. In DNA form, the CDR3 reads TGTGCCAGCAGCCAAGGCGGGACCGATAACACCGGGGAGCTGTTTTTT. Translation: CASSQGGTDNTGELFF.

The rearrangement links TRBV7-2 to TRBJ2-1, with a weak D call TRBD2 (7 bases). CDR3 size: 14 residues. In germline, CDR1 is SGHTA, CDR2 FQGNSA. V was cut by 5 bases and J by 3 bases, with 11 bases left in between. The CDR3: CASSRGGGYNEQFF. Here the CDR3 DNA reads TGTGCCAGCAGCCGGGGAGGGGGCTACAATGAGCAGTTCTTC.

This clone was seen just once. J is TRBJ2-7 and V is TRBV5-1; no reliable D call. Per the germline V gene, CDR1 is SGHRS and CDR2 is YFSETQ. This CDR3 has 16 amino acids. Trimming cost V 0 bases and J 0 bases, with 13 bases left between them. CDR3 sequence reads: CASSLEASPSSYEQYF. CDR3 coding DNA: TGCGCCAGCAGCTTGGAGGCTAGTCCGAGCTCCTACGAGCAGTACTTC.

This chain links TRBV10-3 with TRBJ1-5; D remains ambiguous. This CDR3 contains 15 residues. In germline, CDR1 is ENHRY, CDR2 SYGVKD. V was clipped by 0 bases and J by 7 bases, with 13 bases between them. The CDR3 loop is CAISESGSTGQPQHF. CDR3 bases: TGTGCCATCAGTGAGTCGGGCAGCACGGGGCAGCCCCAGCATTTT.

In DNA form, the CDR3 reads TGTGCCAGCAGCCCAGGGATGTGGGGCGGGGGGACCCAAGAGACCCAGTACTTC. It codes for CASSPGMWGGGTQETQYF. The chain has TRBV3-1 (or the pseudogene TRBV3-2) and TRBJ2-5, with TRBD2 matching 8 bases. Germline lookup yields CDR1 LGHDT and CDR2 YNNKEL (reference sequence). V lost 4 bases, J lost 1 base, and 14 bases stayed unmatched. This CDR3 comprises 18 residues.

The gene calls are TRBV2 and TRBJ2-1; possible D gene TRBD2, 5 bases. Germline V CDR1 and CDR2: SNHLY, FYNNEI. With 7 bases removed from V and 5 bases from J, the gap between germline ends came to 12 bases. The CDR3 totals 13 residues. The CDR3 is CASNMDWDNEQFF. Written as DNA, the CDR3 is TGTGCCAGCAATATGGACTGGGACAATGAGCAGTTCTTC.

This chain connects TRBV4-1 to TRBJ1-6; TRBD1 agrees at 8 bases. Germline V gene data show CDR1 as MGHRA and CDR2 as YSYEKL. V lost 0 bases and J lost 10; bases outside the gene matches: 14. The CDR3 spans 18 residues. DNA for the CDR3: TGCGCCAGCAGCCAAGAAAGAACAGGGGGTACAATGGGATCACCCCTCCACTTT. Translating it yields CASSQERTGGTMGSPLHF.

The CDR3 nucleotides are TGTGCCAGCAGTTACTCATTGGCCAACCCCGAGCAGTACTTC. Its protein is CASSYSLANPEQYF. J is TRBJ2-7 and V is TRBV6-6, with D uncertain. Germline V CDR1 and CDR2: MNHNY, SVGAGI (reference sequence). Trimming took off 0 bases at V and 6 bases at J, with 12 bases between the two ends. CDR3 length equals 14 residues.

J is TRBJ1-2 and V is TRBV4-1; D unclear. This CDR3 comprises 17 residues. Trimming left V 0 bases short and J 0 bases short, with 14 bases between. Germline CDR1 reads MGHRA; CDR2 reads YSYEKL. The CDR3 reads CASSQEGGFRANYGYTF. The CDR3 nucleotides are TGCGCCAGCAGCCAAGAAGGAGGGTTTCGGGCTAACTATGGCTACACCTTC.

The rearrangement uses TRBV7-6 and TRBJ1-1; 9 nucleotides align to TRBD1. V shed 5 bases, J shed 3 bases, and the junction held 7 bases outside the gene matches. The CDR3 sequence is 15 residues long. Germline V gene lookup returns CDR1 SGHVS and CDR2 FNYEAQ. CDR3 sequence reads: CASSPTGGGYTEAFF. CDR3 nucleotides: TGTGCCAGCAGCCCGACAGGGGGAGGCTACACTGAAGCTTTCTTT.